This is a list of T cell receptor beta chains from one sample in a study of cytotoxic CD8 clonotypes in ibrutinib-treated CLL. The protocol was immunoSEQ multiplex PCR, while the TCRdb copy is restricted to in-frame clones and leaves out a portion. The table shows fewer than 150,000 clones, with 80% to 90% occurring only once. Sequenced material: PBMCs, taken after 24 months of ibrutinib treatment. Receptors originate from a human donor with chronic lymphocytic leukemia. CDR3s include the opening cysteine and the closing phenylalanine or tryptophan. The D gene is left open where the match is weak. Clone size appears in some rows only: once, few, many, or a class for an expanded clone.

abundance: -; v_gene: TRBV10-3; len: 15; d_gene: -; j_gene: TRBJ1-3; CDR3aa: CAISDRGTTGNTIYF; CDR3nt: TGTGCCATCAGTGATCGGGGGACGACGGGAAACACCATATATTTT
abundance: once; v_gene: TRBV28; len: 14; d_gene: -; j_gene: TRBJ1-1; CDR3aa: CASRRRTYNTEAFF; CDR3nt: TGTGCCAGCAGGCGGAGGACCTATAACACTGAAGCTTTCTTT
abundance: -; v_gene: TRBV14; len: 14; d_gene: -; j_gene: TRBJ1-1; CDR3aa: CASSQMHTNTEAFF; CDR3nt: TGTGCCAGCAGCCAAATGCATACTAACACTGAAGCTTTCTTT
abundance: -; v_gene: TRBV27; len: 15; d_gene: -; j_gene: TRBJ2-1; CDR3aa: CASLHAGPERHEQFF; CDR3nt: TGTGCCAGCCTCCATGCGGGACCGGAACGTCATGAGCAGTTCTTC
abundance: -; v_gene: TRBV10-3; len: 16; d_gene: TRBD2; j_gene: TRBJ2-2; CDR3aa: CAISSNRGGWTGELFF; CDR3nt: TGTGCCATCAGTTCCAATCGGGGGGGCTGGACCGGGGAGCTGTTTTTT
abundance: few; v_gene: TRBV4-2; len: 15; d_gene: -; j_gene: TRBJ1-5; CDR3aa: CASSQVFGSNQPQHF; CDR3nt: TGTGCCAGCAGCCAAGTATTCGGTAGCAATCAGCCCCAGCATTTT
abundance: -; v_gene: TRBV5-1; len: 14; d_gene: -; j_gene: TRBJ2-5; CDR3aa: CASSLIPGNGAQYF; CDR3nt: TGCGCCAGCAGCCTGATTCCCGGGAACGGGGCCCAGTACTTC
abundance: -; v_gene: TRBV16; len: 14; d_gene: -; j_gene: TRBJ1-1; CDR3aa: CASSQSRRNTEAFF; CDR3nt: TGTGCCAGCAGCCAATCTAGGAGGAACACTGAAGCTTTCTTT
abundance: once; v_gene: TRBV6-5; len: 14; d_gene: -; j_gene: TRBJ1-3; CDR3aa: CASRQGYSGNTIYF; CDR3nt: TGTGCCAGCAGACAGGGTTACTCTGGAAACACCATATATTTT
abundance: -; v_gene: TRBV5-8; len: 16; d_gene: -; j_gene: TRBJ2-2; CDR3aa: CASSLLVGTNTGELFF; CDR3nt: TGTGCCAGCAGCTTGTTGGTGGGGACGAACACCGGGGAGCTGTTTTTT
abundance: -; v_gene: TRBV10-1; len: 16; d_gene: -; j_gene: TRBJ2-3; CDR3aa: CASSDTAPDRTDTQYF; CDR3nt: TGCGCCAGCAGTGACACAGCTCCTGACCGCACAGATACGCAGTATTTT
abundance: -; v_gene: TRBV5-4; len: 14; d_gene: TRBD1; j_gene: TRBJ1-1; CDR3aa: CASSPQGLNTEAFF; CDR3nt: TGTGCCAGCAGCCCACAGGGGTTGAACACTGAAGCTTTCTTT
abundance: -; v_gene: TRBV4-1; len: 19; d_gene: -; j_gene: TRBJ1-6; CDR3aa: CASSQDPPLRAGHNSPLHF; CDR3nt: TGCGCCAGCAGCCAAGACCCACCACTGAGGGCAGGACATAATTCACCCCTCCACTTT
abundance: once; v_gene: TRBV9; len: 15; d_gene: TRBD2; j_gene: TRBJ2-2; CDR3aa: CASSPRTSFTGELFF; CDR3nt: TGTGCCAGCAGCCCCAGGACTAGCTTCACCGGGGAGCTGTTTTTT
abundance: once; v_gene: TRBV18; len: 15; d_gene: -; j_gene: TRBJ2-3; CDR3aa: CASSPNQGNTDTQYF; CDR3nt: TGTGCCAGCTCACCTAACCAGGGGAACACAGATACGCAGTATTTT
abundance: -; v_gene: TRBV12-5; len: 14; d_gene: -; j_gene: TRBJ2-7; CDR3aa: CASGLPRDQHEQYF; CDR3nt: TGTGCTAGTGGTTTGCCACGGGACCAGCACGAGCAGTACTTC
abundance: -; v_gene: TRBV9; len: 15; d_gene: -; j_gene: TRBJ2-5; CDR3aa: CASSPTRGTLPTQYF; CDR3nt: TGTGCCAGCAGCCCAACACGGGGAACGCTCCCGACACAGTACTTC
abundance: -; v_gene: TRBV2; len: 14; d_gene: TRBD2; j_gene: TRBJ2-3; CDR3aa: CASSQLAPPDTQYF; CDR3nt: TGTGCCAGCAGTCAACTAGCGCCCCCAGATACGCAGTATTTT
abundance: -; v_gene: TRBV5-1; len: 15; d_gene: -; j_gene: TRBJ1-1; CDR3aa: CASSLRGGSGTEAFF; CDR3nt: TGCGCCAGCAGCTTGCGGGGCGGGTCCGGGACTGAAGCTTTCTTT
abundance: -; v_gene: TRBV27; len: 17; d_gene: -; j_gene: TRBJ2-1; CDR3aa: CASSFRWGGGAYNEQFF; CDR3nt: TGTGCCAGCAGTTTCAGGTGGGGAGGGGGCGCCTACAATGAGCAGTTCTTC
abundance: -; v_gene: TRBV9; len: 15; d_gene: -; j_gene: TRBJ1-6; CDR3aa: CASSVAWFPNSPLHF; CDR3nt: TGTGCCAGCAGCGTAGCTTGGTTCCCCAATTCACCCCTCCACTTT
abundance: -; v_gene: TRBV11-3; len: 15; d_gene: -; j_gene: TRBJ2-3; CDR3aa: CASSPRAVGTDTQYF; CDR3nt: TGTGCCAGCAGCCCCAGGGCTGTGGGCACAGATACGCAGTATTTT
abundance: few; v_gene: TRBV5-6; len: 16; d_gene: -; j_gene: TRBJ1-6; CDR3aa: CASSPGKGSYNSPLHF; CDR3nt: TGTGCCAGCAGCCCCGGAAAGGGCTCCTATAATTCACCCCTCCACTTT
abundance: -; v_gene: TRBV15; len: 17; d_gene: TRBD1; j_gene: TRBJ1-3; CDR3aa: CATSRDRTGESGNTIYF; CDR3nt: TGTGCCACCAGCAGAGACCGGACAGGGGAGTCTGGAAACACCATATATTTT
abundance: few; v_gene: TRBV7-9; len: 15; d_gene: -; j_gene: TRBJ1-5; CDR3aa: CASSLYSTVNQPQHF; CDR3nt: TGTGCCAGCAGCTTATATTCCACAGTCAACCAGCCCCAGCATTTT
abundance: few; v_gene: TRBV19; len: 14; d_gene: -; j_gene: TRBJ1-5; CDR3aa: CASKWGTNNQPQHF; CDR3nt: TGTGCCAGTAAATGGGGGACCAACAATCAGCCCCAGCATTTT
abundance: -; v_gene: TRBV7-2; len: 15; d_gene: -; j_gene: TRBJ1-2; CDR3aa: CASSLDPGSNYGYTF; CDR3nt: TGTGCCAGCAGCTTAGACCCAGGGAGTAACTATGGCTACACCTTC
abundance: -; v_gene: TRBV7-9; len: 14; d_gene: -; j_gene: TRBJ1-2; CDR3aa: CASSLVGNNYGYTF; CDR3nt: TGTGCCAGCAGCTTAGTGGGGAATAACTATGGCTACACCTTC
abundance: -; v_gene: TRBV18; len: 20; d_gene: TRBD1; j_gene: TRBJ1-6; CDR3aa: CASSPETGGKLPSYNSPLHF; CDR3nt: TGTGCCAGCTCACCAGAGACAGGGGGCAAATTACCCTCCTATAATTCACCCCTCCACTTT
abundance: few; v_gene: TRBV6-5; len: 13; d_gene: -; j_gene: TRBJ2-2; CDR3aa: CASKGVGTGELFF; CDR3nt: TGTGCCAGCAAGGGGGTGGGCACCGGGGAGCTGTTTTTT
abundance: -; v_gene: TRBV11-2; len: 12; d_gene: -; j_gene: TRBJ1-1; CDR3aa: CASSQRTAEAFF; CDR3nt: TGTGCCAGCAGCCAAAGGACCGCAGAAGCTTTCTTT
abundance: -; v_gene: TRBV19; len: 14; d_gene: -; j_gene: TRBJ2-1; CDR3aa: CASSPRGTDNEQFF; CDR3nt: TGTGCCAGTAGTCCCCGAGGGACGGACAATGAGCAGTTCTTC
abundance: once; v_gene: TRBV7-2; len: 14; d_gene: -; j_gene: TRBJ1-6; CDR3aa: CASSLGAYNSPLHF; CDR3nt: TGTGCCAGCAGCCTAGGGGCCTATAATTCACCCCTCCACTTT
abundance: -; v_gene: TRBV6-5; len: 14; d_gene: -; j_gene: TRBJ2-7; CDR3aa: CASSYSESSYEQYF; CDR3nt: TGTGCCAGCAGTTACTCGGAGAGCTCCTACGAGCAGTACTTC
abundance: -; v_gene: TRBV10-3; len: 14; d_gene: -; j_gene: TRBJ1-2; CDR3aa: CAISESQSMWGYTF; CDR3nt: TGTGCCATCAGTGAGTCCCAAAGTATGTGGGGCTACACCTTC
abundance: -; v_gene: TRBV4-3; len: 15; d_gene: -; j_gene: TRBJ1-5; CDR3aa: CASSQDPQADQPQHF; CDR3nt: TGCGCCAGCAGCCAAGATCCCCAGGCTGATCAGCCCCAGCATTTT
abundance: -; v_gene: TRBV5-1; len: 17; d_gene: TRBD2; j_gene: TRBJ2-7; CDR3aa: CASSSSGGLLYNYEQYF; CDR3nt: TGCGCCAGCAGCTCAAGCGGGGGGTTACTATACAATTACGAGCAGTACTTC
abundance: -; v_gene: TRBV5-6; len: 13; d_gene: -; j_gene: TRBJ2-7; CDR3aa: CASSLQSSYEQYF; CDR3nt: TGTGCCAGCAGCTTACAGAGCTCCTACGAGCAGTACTTC
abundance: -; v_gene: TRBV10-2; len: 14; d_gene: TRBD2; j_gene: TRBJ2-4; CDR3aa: CASRERGAGNIQYF; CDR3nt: TGCGCCAGCAGAGAGCGGGGGGCCGGAAACATTCAGTACTTC
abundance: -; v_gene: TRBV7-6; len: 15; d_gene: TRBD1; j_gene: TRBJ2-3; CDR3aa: CASSLDRESTDTQYF; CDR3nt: TGTGCCAGCAGCCTGGACAGGGAGAGCACAGATACGCAGTATTTT
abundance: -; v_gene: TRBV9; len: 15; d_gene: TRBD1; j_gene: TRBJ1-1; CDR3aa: CASSVGPGTDTEAFF; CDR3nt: TGTGCCAGCAGCGTAGGGCCAGGGACAGACACTGAAGCTTTCTTT
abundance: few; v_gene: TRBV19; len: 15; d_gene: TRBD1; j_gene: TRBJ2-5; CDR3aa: CASSFSTGGGETQYF; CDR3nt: TGTGCCAGTAGTTTCAGCACAGGGGGAGGAGAGACCCAGTACTTC
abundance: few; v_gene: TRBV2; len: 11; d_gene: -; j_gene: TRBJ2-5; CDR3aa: CASKGFETQYF; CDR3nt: TGTGCCAGCAAGGGGTTTGAGACCCAGTACTTC
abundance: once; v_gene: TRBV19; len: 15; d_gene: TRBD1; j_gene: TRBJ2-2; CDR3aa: CAGRQGDADTGELFF; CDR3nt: TGTGCCGGCCGACAGGGGGATGCGGACACCGGGGAGCTGTTTTTT
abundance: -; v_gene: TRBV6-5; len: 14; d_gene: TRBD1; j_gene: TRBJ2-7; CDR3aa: CASSRQGLFHEQYF; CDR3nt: TGTGCCAGCAGTAGACAGGGGTTGTTCCACGAGCAGTACTTC